This is a list of T cell receptor beta chains from one sample in a study of T cell responses to AZD1222 COVID-19 vaccine. The method was immunoSEQ multiplex PCR; TCRdb's version includes in-frame clones alone and lacks a portion of them. The sample records 99,000 or so clones, roughly 80% being singletons. Sequencing used peripheral blood, obtained on day 0 of AZD1222 vaccination. The receptor source for this set is an adult in good health. Each CDR3 is given with its conserved first and last residue. D genes are given only for firm matches. The size field is filled for only some rows; it gives once, few, many or a size class.

j_gene | d_gene | v_gene | abundance | CDR3aa | CDR3nt
TRBJ1-1 | NA | TRBV5-6 | NA | CASSLGAGPEAFF | TGTGCCAGCAGCTTGGGGGCAGGGCCTGAAGCTTTCTTT
TRBJ2-2 | TRBD2 | TRBV14 | NA | CASSRLAGVYTGELFF | TGTGCCAGCAGCCGCCTAGCGGGGGTTTACACCGGGGAGCTGTTTTTT
TRBJ2-3 | TRBD2 | TRBV2 | NA | CASSVGSGGGDTQYF | TGTGCCAGCAGTGTTGGTAGCGGGGGGGGAGATACGCAGTATTTT
TRBJ2-7 | TRBD2 | TRBV4-2 | NA | CASSQDRRTSGGHYEQYF | TGTGCCAGCAGCCAAGATCGCCGGACTAGCGGGGGGCACTACGAGCAGTACTTC
TRBJ1-1 | NA | TRBV9 | NA | CASSASETEAFF | TGTGCCAGCAGCGCCTCTGAGACAGAAGCTTTCTTT
TRBJ2-5 | TRBD2 | TRBV5-1 | NA | CASSSIAGGRLETQYF | TGCGCCAGCAGCTCGATTGCGGGGGGTCGGTTAGAGACCCAGTACTTC
TRBJ2-3 | NA | TRBV7-2 | once | CASSFSRSTDTQYF | TGTGCCAGCAGCTTTTCCCGCAGCACAGATACGCAGTATTTT
TRBJ1-2 | TRBD1 | TRBV2 | NA | CASSVQGDGYGYTF | TGTGCCAGCAGTGTCCAGGGGGATGGCTATGGCTACACCTTC
TRBJ2-2 | TRBD1 | TRBV15 | NA | CATSRGTGGALGTGELFF | TGTGCCACCAGCAGAGGGACAGGGGGAGCCTTAGGGACCGGGGAGCTGTTTTTT
TRBJ2-3 | TRBD2 | TRBV24-1 | NA | CATSDGGAGGLDTQYF | TGTGCCACCAGTGATGGCGGGGCGGGGGGGCTGGATACGCAGTATTTT
TRBJ1-2 | NA | TRBV6-2/TRBV6-3 | NA | CASSYSGLSYGYTF | TGTGCCAGCAGTTACTCAGGACTGTCCTATGGCTACACCTTC
TRBJ1-3 | NA | TRBV5-4 | NA | CASSAQGNGNTIYF | TGTGCCAGCAGCGCGCAGGGTAATGGAAACACCATATATTTT
TRBJ2-5 | TRBD2 | TRBV4-2 | NA | CASSQGLAGVETQYF | TGTGCCAGCAGCCAAGGACTAGCGGGGGTAGAGACCCAGTACTTC
TRBJ1-2 | NA | TRBV5-1 | NA | CASSWTDSNYGYTF | TGCGCCAGCAGCTGGACAGATTCTAACTATGGCTACACCTTC
TRBJ1-2 | NA | TRBV7-8 | NA | CASSLVPGGWVGYTF | TGTGCCAGCAGCTTAGTCCCCGGTGGATGGGTTGGCTACACCTTC
TRBJ1-5 | TRBD1 | TRBV30 | once | CAWSGGQGWRGQPQHF | TGTGCCTGGAGTGGTGGACAGGGGTGGAGGGGGCAGCCCCAGCATTTT
TRBJ1-2 | NA | TRBV25-1 | NA | CASSRGHGYTF | TGTGCCAGCAGTCGGGGGCATGGCTACACCTTC
TRBJ1-2 | NA | TRBV25-1 | NA | CASSESPYGYTF | TGTGCCAGCAGTGAATCCCCCTATGGCTACACCTTC
TRBJ1-2 | NA | TRBV5-1 | NA | CASSFQTVDGYTF | TGCGCCAGCAGCTTCCAGACAGTAGATGGCTACACCTTC
TRBJ2-1 | NA | TRBV29-1 | NA | CSVEGRAGYNEQFF | TGCAGCGTTGAAGGAAGGGCAGGGTACAATGAGCAGTTCTTC
TRBJ2-1 | NA | TRBV6-2/TRBV6-3 | once | CASSYVIRLNPFF | TGTGCCAGCAGTTACGTAATCCGCTTGAATCCGTTCTTC
TRBJ2-7 | TRBD1 | TRBV27 | NA | CASSTRGTGSYEQYF | TGTGCCAGCAGTACTCGAGGGACAGGTTCCTACGAGCAGTACTTC
TRBJ1-5 | NA | TRBV28 | NA | CASSPTPDQPQHF | TGTGCCAGCAGCCCAACCCCGGATCAGCCCCAGCATTTT
TRBJ1-1 | NA | TRBV6-5 | NA | CASSYFRRRTEAFF | TGTGCCAGCAGTTACTTTCGGCGTAGAACTGAAGCTTTCTTT
TRBJ1-3 | NA | TRBV11-2 | NA | CASSGRKNTIYF | TGTGCCAGCAGCGGACGGAAGAACACCATATATTTT
TRBJ2-3 | NA | TRBV10-2 | NA | CASSSGGPDTQYF | TGCGCCAGTTCCTCGGGGGGCCCGGATACGCAGTATTTT